This TCR beta chain was captured in a study of T cell responses to AZD1222 COVID-19 vaccine. Concerning this clone: Its antigen is still unknown.

Study-level points and caveats: Across spike, vaccine-associated CD4 TCRs were found, dominant at 160-218 and 743-854. Two doses of AZD1222 preceded a rise in Spike-specific TCR breadth and depth. Nearly half of spike-specific TCRs reportedly go after variant regions that carry no mutations.

The table came from immunoSEQ multiplex PCR; TCRdb's copy has only in-frame clones and leaves some out. The repertoire holds 100,000 or so clones, with just over 90% as singletons. V was pared by 5 bases and J by 7 bases, with 18 bases between. Per germline, CDR1 MNHEY and CDR2 SVGAGI. The CDR3 extends over 14 amino acids. Whether given at about 4 or about 12 weeks, second doses were pooled. The rearrangement links TRBV6-5 to TRBJ2-7; D remains ambiguous. This clonotype originated in an adult who received the AZD1222 COVID-19 vaccine. The sample in question was peripheral blood, obtained 28 days after the second AZD1222 dose. The CDR3 DNA reads as TGTGCCAGCAGTCCCCTTGGTGTAAGATTGGAGCAGTACTTC. It translates to CASSPLGVRLEQYF.